This T cell receptor beta chain was documented in a study of blood T cell repertoires in COVID-19. At the level of the study: Sources were T cells, B-cell-depleted T cells, or PBMCs; the material itself was cDNA or gDNA.

This clone was seen a single time. In the study's own analysis: Reference gene primer amplification in the assay estimated nucleated cell counts. TCRdb's table, derived via immunoSEQ multiplex PCR, lists solely in-frame clones and lacks some. V and J calls and clone size follow that table, whereas D and trimming were derived from the DNA. The table includes under 75,000 clones, around 87% detected once. V lost 6 bases and J lost 8, with 29 bases in between. This CDR3 region has 18 residues. Germline V lookup: CDR1 MNHEY, CDR2 SMNVEV (reference sequence). This sequence joins TRBV27 and TRBJ1-5; a possible D gene is TRBD1 (5 bases). This receptor was identified in a woman in her late teens or twenties with acute or convalescent COVID-19. The sequenced sample was peripheral blood. CDR3: CASSSTWDGEKAGKPQHF. The CDR3 DNA reads TGTGCCAGCAGCTCTACATGGGACGGCGAAAAAGCGGGCAAGCCCCAGCATTTT.